This TCR beta chain was identified during a study of T-cell memory formation after mild COVID-19 (TCRdb year 2021). Looking at the study overall: TCR sequence clusters from the two donors were found to be largely donor specific. Longitudinal TCRalpha and TCRbeta repertoire sequencing tracked T-cell clones expanding and contracting after mild COVID-19 in a couple of donors. The cohort was made up of two young adult volunteers, one female and one male, who were previously healthy.

The sample holds a few counts of this clonotype. Its antigen remains undetermined. Base quality data are lacking; no much larger clone is found one base away. The data were produced on an Illumina NovaSeq 6000. TCRalpha and TCRbeta cDNA libraries were built by 5'RACE with constant-segment primers, adding sample barcodes and unique molecular identifiers. RNA was extracted from every sample with Trizol reagent. Amplification of the libraries took two PCR steps, and the second step added a second sample barcode plus Illumina TruSeq adapters. The libraries were sequenced on an Illumina NovaSeq using 2 x 150 bp paired-end reads. In the paper's pipeline: With migec v1.2.7, reads were demultiplexed and then collapsed into UMI-guided consensus sequences. With mixcr v2.1.11, UMI consensuses were aligned to TRA and TRB V and J templates and assembled into clonotypes. A clonotype was counted as expanded or contracted only when both edgeR and NoisET called the clonotype significant, with the noise models trained on biological replicates. For edgeR calls, the thresholds were a false discovery rate-adjusted p below 0.01 and a log2 fold-change of 1. PCA with hierarchical clustering of max-normalized trajectories of the 1000 most abundant clonotypes was used as exploratory dynamics analysis. The CD4 or CD8 phenotype of responding clones was assigned using the separately sequenced CD4+ and CD8+ repertoires. The raw public reads went through TCRdb reprocessing: fastp at Q25, MiXCR clone calling, in-frame beta chains kept. Every distinct CDR3 protein forms one entry, paired with its most common genes and DNA. TCRdb's processing, not the authors', yielded these V and J calls. The sample yields approximately 450,000 distinct CDR3 sequences; 15% to 20% were counted once. Together, the top ten hold roughly 12% of the sample.

PBMCs were isolated by Ficoll-Paque density gradient centrifugation. Relative to germline, V is 0 bases shorter and J is 3 bases shorter, with 6 bases between their ends. Taken from cysteine to phenylalanine, the CDR3 has 13 residues. Left in the record is the CDR3 DNA by itself, 39 bases read in frame from the first base. CDR1 SGHRS and CDR2 YFSETQ were looked up in the germline V gene. Here is what the overall study found, with its caveats: The second-wave clones that peaked on day 37 were not confirmed to be SARS-CoV-2 specific. Some responding clones were found in pre-infection memory, which suggests that pre-existing cross-reactive memory T cells took part in the SARS-CoV-2 response. Contracting CD4+ clones appeared mostly in the CM and EM memory subsets, whereas CD8+ clones were enriched in EMRA. From day 15 to 85, contracting clones showed balanced CD4/CD8 phenotypes, whereas a second wave of clones that expanded from day 15 to 37 leaned towards CD4+. The study covered only a couple of mild cases, and larger cohorts including severe cases with pre-infection samples were considered necessary.

This TCR was sampled from an adult woman who had mild COVID-19 (a few samples of this study predate the infection). The sample titles of this study are shuffled in the database, so cell type and time point are left out; the donor was told from shared clones. Rearrangement joined TRBV5-1 to TRBJ1-1; no D segment can be confidently identified. Material for sequencing was PBMCs or a T cell subset sorted from them (not recorded which). CDR3 reads: CASSLGKDTEAFF. The bases read TGCGCCAGCAGCTTGGGAAAGGACACTGAAGCTTTCTTT. The entire variable domain, with the stretches around the CDR3 drawn from the reference TRBV5-1 and TRBJ1-1 proteins, is KAGVTQTPRYLIKTRGQQVTLSCSPISGHRSVSWYQQTPGQGLQFLFEYFSETQRNKGNFPGRFSGRQFSNSRSEMNVSTLELGDSALYLCASSLGKDTEAFFGQGTRLTVV.